Below, 4 T cell receptor beta chains from the same sample are listed, as sequenced in a study of vaccination and CD4 T cells after COVID-19. The antigens of these receptors remain unknown. The assay that was used to sequence DNA from cultured CD4+ T cells was the Oncomine TCR Beta short-read assay. TCRdb re-called the PCR reads through MiXCR, storing one row per CDR3 protein. Among about 17,000 distinct CDR3 sequences listed, around a third were seen once. Treatment of the sample: roughly 10-day PBMC culture with coronavirus spike peptide pools or control peptides (ViraFEST assay). Sequences were obtained from cultured CD4+ T cells from blood. These receptors originate from a human donor with COVID-19.

This rearrangement joins TRBV11-3 to TRBJ1-2; 8 positions agree with TRBD1. After removal of 7 bases from V and 0 bases from J, the junction contained 10 bases not matched to a gene. In germline, CDR1 is SGHNT, CDR2 YENEEA. CDR3 length: 16 residues. As DNA, the CDR3 is TGTGCCAGCACCGGGGGACAGGTGCCCTCTAACTATGGCTACACCTTC. Its translation: CASTGGQVPSNYGYTF.

The chain recombines TRBV30 with TRBJ2-2; unclear D gene. V lost 2 bases and J 6 bases, leaving 10 bases between the germline ends. The germline V gene has CDR1 GTSNPN and CDR2 SVGIG (reference sequence). CDR3 size: 13 residues. DNA for the CDR3: TGTGCCTGGAGTTCAAAGCTCCCCGGGGAGCTGTTTTTT. This gives the protein CAWSSKLPGELFF.

The V and J genes are TRBV6-2 or TRBV6-3 and TRBJ1-6; D ambiguous. Trimming stripped 3 bases from V and 2 bases from J, with 8 bases between. The CDR3 is 15 residues long. Looked up from germline, CDR1 is MNHEY and CDR2 is SVGEGT. CDR3: CASSYAGTYNSPLHF. The CDR3, as DNA: TGTGCCAGCAGTTATGCGGGGACCTATAATTCACCCCTCCACTTT.

The rearrangement uses TRBV29-1 and TRBJ1-5; D possibly corresponds to TRBD1 (6 bases). This CDR3 comprises 14 residues. With 4 bases removed from V and 4 bases from J, the gap between germline ends came to 14 bases. The germline V gene has CDR1 SQVTM and CDR2 ANQGSEA. The CDR3 reads CSVAGGAVNQPQHF. CDR3 coding DNA: TGCAGCGTTGCCGGGGGGGCAGTTAATCAGCCCCAGCATTTT.